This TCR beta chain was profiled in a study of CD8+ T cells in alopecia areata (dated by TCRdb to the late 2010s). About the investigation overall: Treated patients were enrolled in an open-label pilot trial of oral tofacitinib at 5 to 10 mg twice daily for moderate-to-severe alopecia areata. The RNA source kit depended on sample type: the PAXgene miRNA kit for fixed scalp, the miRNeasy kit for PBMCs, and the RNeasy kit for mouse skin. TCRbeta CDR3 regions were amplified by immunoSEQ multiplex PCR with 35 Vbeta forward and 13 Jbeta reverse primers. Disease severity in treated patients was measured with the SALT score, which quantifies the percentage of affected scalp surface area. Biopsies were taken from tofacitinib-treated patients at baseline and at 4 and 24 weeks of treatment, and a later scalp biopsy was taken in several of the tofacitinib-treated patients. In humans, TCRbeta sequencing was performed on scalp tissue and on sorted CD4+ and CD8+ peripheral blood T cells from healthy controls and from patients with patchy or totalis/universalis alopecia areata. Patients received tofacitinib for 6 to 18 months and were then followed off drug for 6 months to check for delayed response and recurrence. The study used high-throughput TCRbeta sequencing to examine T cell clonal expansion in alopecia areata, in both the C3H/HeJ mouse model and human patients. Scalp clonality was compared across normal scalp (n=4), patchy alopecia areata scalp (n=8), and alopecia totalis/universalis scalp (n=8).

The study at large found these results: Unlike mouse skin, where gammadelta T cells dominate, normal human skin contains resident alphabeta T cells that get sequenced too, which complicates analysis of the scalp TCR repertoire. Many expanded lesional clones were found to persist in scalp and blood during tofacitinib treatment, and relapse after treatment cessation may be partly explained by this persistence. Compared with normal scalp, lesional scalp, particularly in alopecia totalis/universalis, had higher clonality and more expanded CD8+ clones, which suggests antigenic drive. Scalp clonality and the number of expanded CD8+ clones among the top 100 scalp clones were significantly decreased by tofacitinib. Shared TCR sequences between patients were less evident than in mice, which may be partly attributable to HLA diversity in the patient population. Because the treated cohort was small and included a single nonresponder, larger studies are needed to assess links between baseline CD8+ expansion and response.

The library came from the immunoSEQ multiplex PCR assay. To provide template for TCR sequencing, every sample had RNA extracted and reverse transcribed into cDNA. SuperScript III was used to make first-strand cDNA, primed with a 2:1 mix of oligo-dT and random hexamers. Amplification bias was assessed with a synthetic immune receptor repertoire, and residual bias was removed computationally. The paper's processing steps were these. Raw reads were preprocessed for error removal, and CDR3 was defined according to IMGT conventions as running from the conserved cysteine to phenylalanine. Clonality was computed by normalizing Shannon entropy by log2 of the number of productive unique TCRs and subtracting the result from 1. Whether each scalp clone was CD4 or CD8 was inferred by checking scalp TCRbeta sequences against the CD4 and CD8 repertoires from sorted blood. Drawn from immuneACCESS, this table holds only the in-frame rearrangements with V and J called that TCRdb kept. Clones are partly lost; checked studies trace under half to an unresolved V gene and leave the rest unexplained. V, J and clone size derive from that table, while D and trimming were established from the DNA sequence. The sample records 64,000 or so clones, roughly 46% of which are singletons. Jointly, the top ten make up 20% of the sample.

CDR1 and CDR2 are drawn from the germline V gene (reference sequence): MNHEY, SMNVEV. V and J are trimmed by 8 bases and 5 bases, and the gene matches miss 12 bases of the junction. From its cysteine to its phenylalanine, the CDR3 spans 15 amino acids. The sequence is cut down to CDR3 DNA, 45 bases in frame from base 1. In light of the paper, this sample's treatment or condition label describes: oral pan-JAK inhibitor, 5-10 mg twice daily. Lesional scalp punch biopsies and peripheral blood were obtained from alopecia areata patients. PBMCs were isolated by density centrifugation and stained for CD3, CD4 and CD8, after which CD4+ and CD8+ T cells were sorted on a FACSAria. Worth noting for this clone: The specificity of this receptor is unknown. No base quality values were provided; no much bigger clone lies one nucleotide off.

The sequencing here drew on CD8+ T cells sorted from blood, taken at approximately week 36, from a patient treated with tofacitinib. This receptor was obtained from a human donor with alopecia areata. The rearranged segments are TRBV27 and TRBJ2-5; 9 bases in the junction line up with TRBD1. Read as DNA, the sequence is TGTGCCAGCCGCCCCCGGGACAGGGTAGGGGAGACCCAGTACTTC. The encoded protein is CASRPRDRVGETQYF.